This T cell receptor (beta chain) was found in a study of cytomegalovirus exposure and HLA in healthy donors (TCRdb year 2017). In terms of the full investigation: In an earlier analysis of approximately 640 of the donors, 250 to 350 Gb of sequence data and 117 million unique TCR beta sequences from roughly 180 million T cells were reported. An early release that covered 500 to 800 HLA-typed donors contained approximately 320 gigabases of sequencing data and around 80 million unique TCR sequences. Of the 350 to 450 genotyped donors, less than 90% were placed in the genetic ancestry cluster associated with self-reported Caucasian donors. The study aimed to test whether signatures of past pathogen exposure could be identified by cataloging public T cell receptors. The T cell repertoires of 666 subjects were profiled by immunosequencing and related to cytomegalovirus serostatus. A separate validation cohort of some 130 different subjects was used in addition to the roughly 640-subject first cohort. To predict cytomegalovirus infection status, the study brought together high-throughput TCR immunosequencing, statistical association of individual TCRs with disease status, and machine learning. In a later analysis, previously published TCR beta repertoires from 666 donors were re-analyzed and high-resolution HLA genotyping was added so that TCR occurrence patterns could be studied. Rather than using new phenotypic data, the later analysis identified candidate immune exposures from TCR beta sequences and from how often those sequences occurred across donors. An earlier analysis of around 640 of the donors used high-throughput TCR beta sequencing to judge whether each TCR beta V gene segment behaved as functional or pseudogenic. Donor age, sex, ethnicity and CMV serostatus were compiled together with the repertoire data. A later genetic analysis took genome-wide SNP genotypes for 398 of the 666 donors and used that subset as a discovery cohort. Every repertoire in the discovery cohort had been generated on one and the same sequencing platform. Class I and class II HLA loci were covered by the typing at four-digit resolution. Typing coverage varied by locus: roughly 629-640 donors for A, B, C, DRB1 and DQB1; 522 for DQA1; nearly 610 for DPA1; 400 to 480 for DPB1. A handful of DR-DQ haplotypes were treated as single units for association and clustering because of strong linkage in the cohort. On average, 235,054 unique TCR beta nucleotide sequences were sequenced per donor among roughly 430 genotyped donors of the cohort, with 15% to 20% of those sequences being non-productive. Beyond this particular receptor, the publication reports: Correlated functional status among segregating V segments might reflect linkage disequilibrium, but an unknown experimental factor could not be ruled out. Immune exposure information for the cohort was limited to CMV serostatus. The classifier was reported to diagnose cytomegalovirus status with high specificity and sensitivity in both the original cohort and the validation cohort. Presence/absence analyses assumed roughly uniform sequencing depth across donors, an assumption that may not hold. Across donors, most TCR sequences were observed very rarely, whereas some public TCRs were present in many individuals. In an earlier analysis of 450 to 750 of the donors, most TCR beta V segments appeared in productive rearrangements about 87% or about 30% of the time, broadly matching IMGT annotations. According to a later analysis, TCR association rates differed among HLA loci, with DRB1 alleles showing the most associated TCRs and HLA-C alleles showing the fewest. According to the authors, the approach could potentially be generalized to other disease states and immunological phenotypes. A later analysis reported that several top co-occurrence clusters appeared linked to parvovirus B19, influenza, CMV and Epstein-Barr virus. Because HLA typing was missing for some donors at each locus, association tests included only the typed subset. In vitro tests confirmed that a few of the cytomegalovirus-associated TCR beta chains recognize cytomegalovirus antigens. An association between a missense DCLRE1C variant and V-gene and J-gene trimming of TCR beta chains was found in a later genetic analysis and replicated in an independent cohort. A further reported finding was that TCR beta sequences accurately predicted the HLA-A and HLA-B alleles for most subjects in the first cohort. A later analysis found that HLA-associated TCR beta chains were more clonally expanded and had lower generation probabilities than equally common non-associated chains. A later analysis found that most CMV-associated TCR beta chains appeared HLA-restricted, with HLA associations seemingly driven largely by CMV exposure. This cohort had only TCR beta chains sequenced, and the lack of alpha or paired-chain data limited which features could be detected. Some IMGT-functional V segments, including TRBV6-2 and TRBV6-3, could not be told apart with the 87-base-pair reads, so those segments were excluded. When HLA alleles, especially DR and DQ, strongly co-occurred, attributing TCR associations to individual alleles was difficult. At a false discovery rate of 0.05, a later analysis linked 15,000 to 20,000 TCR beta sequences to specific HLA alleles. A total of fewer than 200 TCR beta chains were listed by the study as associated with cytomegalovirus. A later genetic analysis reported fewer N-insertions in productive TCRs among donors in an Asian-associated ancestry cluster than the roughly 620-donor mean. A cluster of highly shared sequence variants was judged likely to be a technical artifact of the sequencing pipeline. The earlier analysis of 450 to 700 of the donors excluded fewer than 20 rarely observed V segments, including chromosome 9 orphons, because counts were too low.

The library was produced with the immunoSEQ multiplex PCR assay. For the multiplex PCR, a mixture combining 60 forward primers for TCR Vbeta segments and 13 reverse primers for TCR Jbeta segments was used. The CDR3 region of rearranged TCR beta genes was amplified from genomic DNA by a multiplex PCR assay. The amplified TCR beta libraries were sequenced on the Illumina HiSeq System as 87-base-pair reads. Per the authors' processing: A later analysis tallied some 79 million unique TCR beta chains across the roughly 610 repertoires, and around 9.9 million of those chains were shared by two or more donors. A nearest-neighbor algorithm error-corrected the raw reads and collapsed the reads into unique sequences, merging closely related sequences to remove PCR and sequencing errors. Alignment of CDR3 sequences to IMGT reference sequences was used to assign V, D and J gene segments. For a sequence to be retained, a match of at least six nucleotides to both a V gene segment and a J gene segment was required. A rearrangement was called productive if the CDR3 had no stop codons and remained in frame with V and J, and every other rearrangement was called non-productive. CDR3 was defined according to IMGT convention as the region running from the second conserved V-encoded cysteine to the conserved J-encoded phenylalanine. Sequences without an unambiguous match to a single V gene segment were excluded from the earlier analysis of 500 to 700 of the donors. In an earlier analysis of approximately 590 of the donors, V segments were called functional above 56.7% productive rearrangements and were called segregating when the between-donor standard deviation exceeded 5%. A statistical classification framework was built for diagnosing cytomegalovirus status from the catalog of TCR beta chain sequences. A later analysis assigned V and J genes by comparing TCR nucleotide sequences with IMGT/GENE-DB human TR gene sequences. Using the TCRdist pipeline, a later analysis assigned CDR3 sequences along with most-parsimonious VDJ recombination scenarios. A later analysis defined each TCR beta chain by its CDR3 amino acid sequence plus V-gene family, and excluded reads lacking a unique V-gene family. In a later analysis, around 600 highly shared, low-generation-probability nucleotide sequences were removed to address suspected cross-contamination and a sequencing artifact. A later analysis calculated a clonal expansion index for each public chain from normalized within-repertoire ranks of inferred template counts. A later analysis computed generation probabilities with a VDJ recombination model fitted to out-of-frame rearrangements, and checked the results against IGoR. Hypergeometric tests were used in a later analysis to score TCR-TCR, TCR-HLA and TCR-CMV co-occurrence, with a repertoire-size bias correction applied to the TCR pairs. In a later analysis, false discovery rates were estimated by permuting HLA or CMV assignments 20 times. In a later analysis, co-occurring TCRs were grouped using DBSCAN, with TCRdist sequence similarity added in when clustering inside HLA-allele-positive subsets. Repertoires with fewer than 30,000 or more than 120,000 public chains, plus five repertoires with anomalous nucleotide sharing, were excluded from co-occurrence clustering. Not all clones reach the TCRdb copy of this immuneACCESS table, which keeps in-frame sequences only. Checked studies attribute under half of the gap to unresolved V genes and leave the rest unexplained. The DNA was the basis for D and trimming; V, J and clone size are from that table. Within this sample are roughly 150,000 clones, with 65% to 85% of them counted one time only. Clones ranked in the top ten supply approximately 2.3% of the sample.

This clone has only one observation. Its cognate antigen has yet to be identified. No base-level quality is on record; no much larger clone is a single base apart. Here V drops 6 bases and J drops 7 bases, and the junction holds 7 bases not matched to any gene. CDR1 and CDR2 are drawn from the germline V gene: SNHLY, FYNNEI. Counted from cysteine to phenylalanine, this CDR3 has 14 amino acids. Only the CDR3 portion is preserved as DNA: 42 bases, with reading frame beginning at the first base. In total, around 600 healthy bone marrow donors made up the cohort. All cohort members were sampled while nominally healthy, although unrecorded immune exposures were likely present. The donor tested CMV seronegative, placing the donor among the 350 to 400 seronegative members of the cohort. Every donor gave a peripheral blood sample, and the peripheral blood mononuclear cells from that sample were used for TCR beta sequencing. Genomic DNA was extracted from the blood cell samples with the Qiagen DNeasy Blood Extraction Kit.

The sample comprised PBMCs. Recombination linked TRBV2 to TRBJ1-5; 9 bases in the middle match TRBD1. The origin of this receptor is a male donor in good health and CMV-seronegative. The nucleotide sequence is TGTGCCAGCAGCTTCGGGACAGGGTCCCAGCCCCAGCATTTT. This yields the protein CASSFGTGSQPQHF.